This T cell receptor (beta chain) was captured in a study of T cell responses to AZD1222 COVID-19 vaccine. The CDR3 runs to 15 residues. CDR1 is MNHEY and CDR2 is SMNVEV in the germline V gene (reference sequence). The ends were cut back, 8 bases at V and 0 bases at J, with 16 bases in the middle. Profiling relied on immunoSEQ multiplex PCR, and the TCRdb table lists in-frame clones only, not all of them. The data contain 80,000 to 95,000 clones, 78% of them seen just once; the ten biggest clones take up roughly 21%. The sequence came from an adult in good health. This material consisted of peripheral blood, taken on day 0 of AZD1222 vaccination. The gene calls are TRBV27 and TRBJ1-2; D might be TRBD1 (6 bases). DNA for the CDR3: TGTGCCAGCCGGGAACAGGGAAAAGCTAACTATGGCTACACCTTC. This sequence encodes CASREQGKANYGYTF.